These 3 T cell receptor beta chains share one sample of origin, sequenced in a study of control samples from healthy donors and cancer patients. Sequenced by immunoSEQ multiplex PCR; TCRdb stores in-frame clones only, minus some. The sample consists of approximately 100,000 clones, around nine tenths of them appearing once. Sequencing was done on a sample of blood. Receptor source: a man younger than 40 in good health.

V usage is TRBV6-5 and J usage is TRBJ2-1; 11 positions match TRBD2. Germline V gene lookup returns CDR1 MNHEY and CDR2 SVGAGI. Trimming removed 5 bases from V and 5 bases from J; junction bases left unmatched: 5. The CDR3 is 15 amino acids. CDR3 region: CASSPLAGGHNEQFF. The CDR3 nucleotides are TGTGCCAGCAGTCCTCTAGCGGGGGGCCACAATGAGCAGTTCTTC.

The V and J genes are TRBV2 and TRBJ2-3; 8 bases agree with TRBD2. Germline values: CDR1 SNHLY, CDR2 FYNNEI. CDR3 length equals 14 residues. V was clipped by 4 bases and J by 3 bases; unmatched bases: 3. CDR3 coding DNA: TGTGCCAGCAGTGTCAGCGGGGGAACAGATACGCAGTATTTT. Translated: CASSVSGGTDTQYF.

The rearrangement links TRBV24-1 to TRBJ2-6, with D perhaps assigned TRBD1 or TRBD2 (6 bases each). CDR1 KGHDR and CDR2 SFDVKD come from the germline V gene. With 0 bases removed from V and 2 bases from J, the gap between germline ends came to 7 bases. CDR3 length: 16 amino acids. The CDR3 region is CATSDLGGPGANVLTF. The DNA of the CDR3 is TGTGCCACCAGTGATTTGGGGGGGCCTGGGGCCAACGTCCTGACTTTC.